This T cell receptor beta chain was sequenced for a study of monozygotic twins with inflammatory bowel disease. Study observations and caveats: Immunosuppressive treatment differences may have increased patient repertoire variability. Limited power may explain why concordant and discordant twins showed no difference in repertoire similarity.

Researchers used roughly 3,800 ng of total RNA for each TCR library. TCRdb re-called the 5' RACE reads; one entry per CDR3 protein, DNA not given. The data include 440,000 or so distinct CDR3 sequences; the top ten clones carry 2% to 3%. A remark on this clonotype: As yet, its antigen is unknown.

CDR3 length: 12 amino acids. Germline loops: CDR1 DFQATT, CDR2 SNEGSKA (reference sequence). The sequenced sample consisted of blood. The chain employs TRBV20-1 and TRBJ2-5; TCRdb indicates TRBD1, and absent DNA this call remains unverified. The sequence was collected from a human donor with ulcerative colitis or Crohn's disease, or a healthy co-twin of an affected twin (not recorded which). The CDR3 here is CSAMGGQETQYF.